This T cell receptor (beta chain) was identified during a study of vaccination effects on CD4 cells after COVID-19. Looked up from germline, CDR1 is MNHNS and CDR2 is SASEGT. CDR3 size: 16 residues. The V gene lost 0 bases and the J gene lost 3 bases, with 14 bases spanning the gap. In the ViraFEST assay, antigen-specific CD4+ clonotypes were identified by expansion after peptide-pool stimulation. Following 10 days of culture, CD4+ T cells were isolated. Only in-frame clones appear in the TCRdb table, and some are missing; sequencing was by immunoSEQ multiplex PCR. The table has 25,000 to 35,000 clones, around 70% seen once. This clone has more than one count but fewer than ten. The antigen is unknown.

Sequencing was performed on CD4+ T cells from PBMCs cultured with HCoV-229E spike peptides, taken before COVID-19 vaccination. The V and J genes are TRBV6-1 and TRBJ1-2; no reliable D call. The clonotype was recovered from a human donor who received a COVID-19 vaccine. CDR3 nucleotide sequence: TGTGCCAGCAGTGAAGCGGTGGCCGAGTCCCACTATGGCTACACCTTC. Translating it yields CASSEAVAESHYGYTF.